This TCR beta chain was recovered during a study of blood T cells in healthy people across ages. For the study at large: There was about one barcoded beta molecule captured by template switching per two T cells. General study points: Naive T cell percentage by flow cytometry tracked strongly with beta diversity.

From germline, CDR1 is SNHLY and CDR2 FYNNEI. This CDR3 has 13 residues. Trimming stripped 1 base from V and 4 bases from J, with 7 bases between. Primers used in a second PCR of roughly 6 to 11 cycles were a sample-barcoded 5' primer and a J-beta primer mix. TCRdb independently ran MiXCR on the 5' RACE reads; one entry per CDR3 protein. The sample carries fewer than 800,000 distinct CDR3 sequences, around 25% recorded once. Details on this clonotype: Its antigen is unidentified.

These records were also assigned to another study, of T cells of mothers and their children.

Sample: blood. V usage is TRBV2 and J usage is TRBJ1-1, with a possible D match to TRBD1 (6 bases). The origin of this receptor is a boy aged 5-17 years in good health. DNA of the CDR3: TGTGCCAGCAGTGAAGACAGGGTCACTGAAGCTTTCTTT. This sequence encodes CASSEDRVTEAFF.